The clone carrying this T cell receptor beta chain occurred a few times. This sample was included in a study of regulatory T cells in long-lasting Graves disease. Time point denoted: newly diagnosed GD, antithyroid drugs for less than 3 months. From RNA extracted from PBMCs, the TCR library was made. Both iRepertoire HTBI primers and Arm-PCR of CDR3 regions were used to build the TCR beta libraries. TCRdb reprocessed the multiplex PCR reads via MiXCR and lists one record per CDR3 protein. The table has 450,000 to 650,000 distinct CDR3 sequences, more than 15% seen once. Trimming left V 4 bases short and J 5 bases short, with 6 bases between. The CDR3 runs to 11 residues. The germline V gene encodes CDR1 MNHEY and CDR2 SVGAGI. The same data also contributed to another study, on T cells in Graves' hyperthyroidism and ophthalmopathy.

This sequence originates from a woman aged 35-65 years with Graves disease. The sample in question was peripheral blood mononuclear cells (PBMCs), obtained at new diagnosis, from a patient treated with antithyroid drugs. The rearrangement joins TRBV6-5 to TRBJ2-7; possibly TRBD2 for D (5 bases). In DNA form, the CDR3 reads TGTGCCAGCAGTTCGAGGGACGAGCAGTACTTC. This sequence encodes CASSSRDEQYF.